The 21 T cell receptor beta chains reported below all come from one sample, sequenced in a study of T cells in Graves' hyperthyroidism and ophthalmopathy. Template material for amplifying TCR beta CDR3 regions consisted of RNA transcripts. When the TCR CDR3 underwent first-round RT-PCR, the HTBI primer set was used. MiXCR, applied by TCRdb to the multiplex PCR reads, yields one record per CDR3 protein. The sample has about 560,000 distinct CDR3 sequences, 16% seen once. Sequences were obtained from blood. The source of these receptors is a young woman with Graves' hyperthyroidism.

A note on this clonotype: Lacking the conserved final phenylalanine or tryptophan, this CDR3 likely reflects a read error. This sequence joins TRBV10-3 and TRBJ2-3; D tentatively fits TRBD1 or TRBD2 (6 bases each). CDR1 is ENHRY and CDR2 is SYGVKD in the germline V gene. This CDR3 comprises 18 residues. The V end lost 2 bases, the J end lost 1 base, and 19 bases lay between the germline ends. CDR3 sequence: CAISEPGAPGEGTDTQYS. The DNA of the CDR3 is TGTGCCATCAGTGAGCCGGGGGCGCCAGGGGAGGGCACAGATACGCAGTATTCT.

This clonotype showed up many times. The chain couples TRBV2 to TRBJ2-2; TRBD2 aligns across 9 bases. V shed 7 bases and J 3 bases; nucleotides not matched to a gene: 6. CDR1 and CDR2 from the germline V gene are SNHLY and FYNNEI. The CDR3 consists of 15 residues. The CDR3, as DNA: TGTGCCAGCACCCCGCGACTAGCGGACACCGGGGAGCTGTTTTTT. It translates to CASTPRLADTGELFF. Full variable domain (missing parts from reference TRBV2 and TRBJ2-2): EPEVTQTPSHQVTQMGQEVILRCVPISNHLYFYWYRQILGQKVEFLVSFYNNEISEKSEIFDDQFSVERPDGSNFTLKIRSTKLEDSAMYFCASTPRLADTGELFFGEGSRLTVL.

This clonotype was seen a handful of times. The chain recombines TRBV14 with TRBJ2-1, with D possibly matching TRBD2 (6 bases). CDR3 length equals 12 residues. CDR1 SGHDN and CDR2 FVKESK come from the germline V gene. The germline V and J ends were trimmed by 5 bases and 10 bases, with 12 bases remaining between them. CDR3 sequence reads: CASSSGLGEQFF. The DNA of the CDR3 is TGTGCCAGCAGCTCGGGACTTGGGGAGCAGTTCTTC.

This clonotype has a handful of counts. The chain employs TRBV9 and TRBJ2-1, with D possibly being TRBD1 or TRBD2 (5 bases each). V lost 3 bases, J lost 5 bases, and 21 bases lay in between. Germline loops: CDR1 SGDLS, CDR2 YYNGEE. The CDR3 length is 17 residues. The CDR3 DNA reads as TGTGCCAGCAGCGCGCGGACCGGGACCGCCCGGGACAATGAGCAGTTCTTC. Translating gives CASSARTGTARDNEQFF.

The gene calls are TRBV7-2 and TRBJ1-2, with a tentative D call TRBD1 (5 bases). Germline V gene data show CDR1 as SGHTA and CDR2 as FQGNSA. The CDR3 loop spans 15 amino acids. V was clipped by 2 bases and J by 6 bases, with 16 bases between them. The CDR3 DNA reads TGTGCCAGCAGCTTAAACCCGAGGGACGGGGATGGCTACACCTTC. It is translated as CASSLNPRDGDGYTF.

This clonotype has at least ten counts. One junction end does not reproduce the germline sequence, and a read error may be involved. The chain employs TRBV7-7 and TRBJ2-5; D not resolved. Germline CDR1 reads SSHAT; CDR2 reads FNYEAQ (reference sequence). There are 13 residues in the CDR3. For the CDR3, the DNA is TGTGCTAGCAGCGTCTTTGCCGGCGAGACCCAGTACTTC. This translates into CASSVFAGETQYF.

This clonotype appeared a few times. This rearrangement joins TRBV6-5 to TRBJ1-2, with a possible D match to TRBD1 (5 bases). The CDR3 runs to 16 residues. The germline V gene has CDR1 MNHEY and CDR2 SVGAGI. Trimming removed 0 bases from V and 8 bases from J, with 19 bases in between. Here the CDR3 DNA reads TGTGCCAGCAGTTACTCGATTTACTACGCGGGGGTAGGCTACACCTTC. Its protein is CASSYSIYYAGVGYTF.

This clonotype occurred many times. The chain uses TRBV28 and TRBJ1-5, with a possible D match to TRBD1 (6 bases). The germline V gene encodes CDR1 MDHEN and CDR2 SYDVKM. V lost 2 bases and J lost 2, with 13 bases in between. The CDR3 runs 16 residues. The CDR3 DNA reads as TGTGCCAGCAGTTTAATTTTTGCAGGGGGCAATCAGCCCCAGCATTTT. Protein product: CASSLIFAGGNQPQHF.

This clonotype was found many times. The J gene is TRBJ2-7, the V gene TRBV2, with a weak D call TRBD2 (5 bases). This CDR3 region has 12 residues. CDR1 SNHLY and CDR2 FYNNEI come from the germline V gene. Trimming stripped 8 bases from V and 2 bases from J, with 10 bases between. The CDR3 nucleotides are TGTGCCAGCGGGAGCCAAACCTACGAGCAGTACTTC. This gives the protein CASGSQTYEQYF.

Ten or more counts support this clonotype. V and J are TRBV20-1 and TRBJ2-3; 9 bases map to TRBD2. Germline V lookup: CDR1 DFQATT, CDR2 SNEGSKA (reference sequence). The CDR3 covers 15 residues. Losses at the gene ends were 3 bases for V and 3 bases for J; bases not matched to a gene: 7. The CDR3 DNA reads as TGCAGTGCTAGTCCCACTAGCGGGCTTACAGATACGCAGTATTTT. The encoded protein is CSASPTSGLTDTQYF.

The CDR3, as DNA: TGTGCCAGCAGTTATGGCGGGGGGAATGACGGGGAGCTGTTTTTT. Translation gives CASSYGGGNDGELFF. The J gene is TRBJ2-2, the V gene TRBV6-9, with 8 nucleotides matching TRBD2. The V gene's germline CDR1 is MNHGY and CDR2 SVAAGI. The length of the CDR3 is 15 residues. The J segment lost 7 bases and the V segment lost 2 bases, leaving 6 bases of the junction unmatched.

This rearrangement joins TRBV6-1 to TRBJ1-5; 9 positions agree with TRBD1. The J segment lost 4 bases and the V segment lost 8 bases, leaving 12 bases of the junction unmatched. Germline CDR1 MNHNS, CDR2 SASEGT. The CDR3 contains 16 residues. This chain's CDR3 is CASHSGQGLINQPQHF. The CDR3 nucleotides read TGTGCCAGCCATTCCGGACAGGGGCTTATTAATCAGCCCCAGCATTTT.

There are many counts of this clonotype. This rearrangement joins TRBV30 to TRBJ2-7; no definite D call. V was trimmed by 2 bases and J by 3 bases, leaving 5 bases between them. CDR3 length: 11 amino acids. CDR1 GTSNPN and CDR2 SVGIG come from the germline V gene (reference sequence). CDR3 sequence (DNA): TGTGCCTGGAGTATTCTCTACGAGCAGTACTTC. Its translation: CAWSILYEQYF.

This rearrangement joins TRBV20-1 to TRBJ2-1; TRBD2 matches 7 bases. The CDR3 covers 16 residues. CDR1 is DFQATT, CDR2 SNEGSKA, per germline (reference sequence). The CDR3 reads CSVEREGHFSYNEQFF. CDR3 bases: TGCAGCGTAGAAAGGGAGGGCCATTTCTCCTACAATGAGCAGTTCTTC.

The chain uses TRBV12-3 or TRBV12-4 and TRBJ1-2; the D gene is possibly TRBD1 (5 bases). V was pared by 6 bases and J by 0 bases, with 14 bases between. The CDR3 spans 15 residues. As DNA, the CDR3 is TGTGCCAGCAGCACCGGGGCCAACCCTAACTATGGCTACACCTTC. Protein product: CASSTGANPNYGYTF.

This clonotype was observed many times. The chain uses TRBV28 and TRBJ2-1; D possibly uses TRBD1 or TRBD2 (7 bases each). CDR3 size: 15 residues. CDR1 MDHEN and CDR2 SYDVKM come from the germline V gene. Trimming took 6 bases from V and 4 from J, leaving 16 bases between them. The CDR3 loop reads CASSGPGGGYNEQFF. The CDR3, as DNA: TGTGCCAGCAGCGGTCCAGGGGGGGGGTACAATGAGCAGTTCTTC.

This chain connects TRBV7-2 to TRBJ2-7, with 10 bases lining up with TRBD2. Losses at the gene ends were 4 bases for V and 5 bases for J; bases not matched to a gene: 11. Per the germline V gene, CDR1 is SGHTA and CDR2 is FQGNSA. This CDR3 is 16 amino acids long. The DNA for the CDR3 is TGTGCCAGCAGCTCCTCGTGGCTAGCGGGAGTCAACGAGCAGTACTTC. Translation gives CASSSSWLAGVNEQYF.

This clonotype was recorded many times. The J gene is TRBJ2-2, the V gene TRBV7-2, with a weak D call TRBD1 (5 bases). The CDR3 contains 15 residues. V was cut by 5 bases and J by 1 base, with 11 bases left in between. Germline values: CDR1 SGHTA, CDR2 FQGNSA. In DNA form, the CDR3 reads TGTGCCAGCAGCCTGGCAGGGATGAACACCGGGGAGCTGTTTTTT. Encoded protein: CASSLAGMNTGELFF.

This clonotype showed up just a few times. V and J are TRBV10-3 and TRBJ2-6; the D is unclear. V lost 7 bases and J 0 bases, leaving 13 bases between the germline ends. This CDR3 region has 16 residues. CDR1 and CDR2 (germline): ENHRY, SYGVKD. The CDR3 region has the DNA TGTGCCATCACCCATGAACAGAGCTCTGGGGCCAACGTCCTGACTTTC. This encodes CAITHEQSSGANVLTF.

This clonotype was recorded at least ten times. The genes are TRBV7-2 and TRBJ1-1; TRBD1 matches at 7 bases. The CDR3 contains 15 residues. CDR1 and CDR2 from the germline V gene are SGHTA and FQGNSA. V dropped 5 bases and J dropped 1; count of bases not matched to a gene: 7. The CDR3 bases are TGTGCCAGCAGCCTCGAGACAGGGAAGAACACTGAAGCTTTCTTT. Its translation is CASSLETGKNTEAFF.

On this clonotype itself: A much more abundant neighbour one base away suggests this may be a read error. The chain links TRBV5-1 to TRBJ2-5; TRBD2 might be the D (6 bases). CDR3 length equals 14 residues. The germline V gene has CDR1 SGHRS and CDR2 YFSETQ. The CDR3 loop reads CASRTTTSSETLYF. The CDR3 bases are TGCGCCAGCAGAACAACGACTAGTTCGGAGACCCTGTACTTC.